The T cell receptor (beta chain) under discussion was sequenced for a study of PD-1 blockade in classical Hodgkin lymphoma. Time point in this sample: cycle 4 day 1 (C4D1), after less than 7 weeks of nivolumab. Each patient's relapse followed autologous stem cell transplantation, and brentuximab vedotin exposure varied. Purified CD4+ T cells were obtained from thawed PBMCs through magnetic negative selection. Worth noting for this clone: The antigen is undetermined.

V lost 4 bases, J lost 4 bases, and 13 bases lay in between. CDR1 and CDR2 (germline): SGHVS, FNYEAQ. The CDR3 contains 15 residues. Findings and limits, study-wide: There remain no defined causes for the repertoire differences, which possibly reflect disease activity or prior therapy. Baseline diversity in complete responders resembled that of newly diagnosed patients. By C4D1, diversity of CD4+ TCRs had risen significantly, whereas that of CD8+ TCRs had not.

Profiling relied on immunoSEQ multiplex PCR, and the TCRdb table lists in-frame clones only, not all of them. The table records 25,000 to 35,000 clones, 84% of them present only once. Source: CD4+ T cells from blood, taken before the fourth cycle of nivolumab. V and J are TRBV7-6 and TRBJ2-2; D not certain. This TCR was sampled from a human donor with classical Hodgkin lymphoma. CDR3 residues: CASSSDGEATGELFF. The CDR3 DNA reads TGTGCCAGCAGCTCGGACGGAGAGGCCACCGGGGAGCTGTTTTTT.